This T cell receptor (beta chain) was obtained from a study of blood T cells in healthy people across ages. It was approximately 10 milliliters of peripheral blood that were drawn from each donor. Extraction yielded at least 5.5 micrograms of total RNA per sample. In its sample, this clonotype was seen a few times. Antigen: not known. V lost 4 bases, J lost 5 bases, and 4 bases stayed unmatched. In germline, CDR1 is SGHTA, CDR2 FQGNSA. The length of the CDR3 is 14 residues. Study-level results: A greater number of naive CD4+ cells and higher diversity distinguished long-lived donors from aged donors.

Together with a sample-barcoded 5' primer, a J-beta primer mix was included in a second PCR lasting about 7 to 12 cycles. Researchers report that a template-switch adaptor with 12 random nucleotides tagged each cDNA molecule. TCRdb analysed the 5' RACE reads with MiXCR anew, one entry per CDR3 protein. The top ten hold 25% to 35% of the sample, which has about 830,000 distinct CDR3 sequences, under 80% seen once. The origin of this receptor is a man aged 25-45 years in good health. The specimen was blood. The rearrangement joins TRBV7-2 to TRBJ2-5; the match to TRBD1 covers 10 bases. Written as DNA, the CDR3 is TGTGCCAGCAGCTCTACGACAGGGGGCGAGACCCAGTACTTC. Translated: CASSSTTGGETQYF.